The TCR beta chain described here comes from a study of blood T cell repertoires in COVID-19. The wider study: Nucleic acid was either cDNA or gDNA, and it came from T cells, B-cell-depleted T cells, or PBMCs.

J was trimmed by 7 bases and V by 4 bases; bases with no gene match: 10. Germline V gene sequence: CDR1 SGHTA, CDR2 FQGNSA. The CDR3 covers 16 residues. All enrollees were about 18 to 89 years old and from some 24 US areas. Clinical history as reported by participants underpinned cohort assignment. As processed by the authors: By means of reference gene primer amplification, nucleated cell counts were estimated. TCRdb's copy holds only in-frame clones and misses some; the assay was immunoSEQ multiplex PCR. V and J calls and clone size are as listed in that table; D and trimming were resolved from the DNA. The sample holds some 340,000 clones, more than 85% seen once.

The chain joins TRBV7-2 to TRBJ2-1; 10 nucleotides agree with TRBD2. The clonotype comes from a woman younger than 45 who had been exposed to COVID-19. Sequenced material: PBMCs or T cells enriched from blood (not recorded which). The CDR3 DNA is TGTGCCAGCAGCTCCCAAAGCGGGGGGGCCGGAAATGAGCAGTTCTTC. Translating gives CASSSQSGGAGNEQFF.